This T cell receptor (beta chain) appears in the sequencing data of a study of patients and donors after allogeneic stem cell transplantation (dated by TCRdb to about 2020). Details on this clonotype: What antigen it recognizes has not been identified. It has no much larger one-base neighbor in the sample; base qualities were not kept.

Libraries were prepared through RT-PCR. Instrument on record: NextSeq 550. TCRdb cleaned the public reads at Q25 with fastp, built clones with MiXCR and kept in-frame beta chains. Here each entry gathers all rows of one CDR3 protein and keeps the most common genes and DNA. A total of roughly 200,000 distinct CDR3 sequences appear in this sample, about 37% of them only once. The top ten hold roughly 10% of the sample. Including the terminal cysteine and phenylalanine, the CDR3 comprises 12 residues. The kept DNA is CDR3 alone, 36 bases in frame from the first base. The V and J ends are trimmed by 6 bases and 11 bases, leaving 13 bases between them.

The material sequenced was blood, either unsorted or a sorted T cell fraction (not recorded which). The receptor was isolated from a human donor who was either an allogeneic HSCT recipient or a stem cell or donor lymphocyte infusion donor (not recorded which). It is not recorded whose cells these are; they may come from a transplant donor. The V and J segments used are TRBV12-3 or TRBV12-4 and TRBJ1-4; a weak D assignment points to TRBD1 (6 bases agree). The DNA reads TGTGCCAGCAGCTCTGACAGGAACAAACTGTTTTTT. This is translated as CASSSDRNKLFF.